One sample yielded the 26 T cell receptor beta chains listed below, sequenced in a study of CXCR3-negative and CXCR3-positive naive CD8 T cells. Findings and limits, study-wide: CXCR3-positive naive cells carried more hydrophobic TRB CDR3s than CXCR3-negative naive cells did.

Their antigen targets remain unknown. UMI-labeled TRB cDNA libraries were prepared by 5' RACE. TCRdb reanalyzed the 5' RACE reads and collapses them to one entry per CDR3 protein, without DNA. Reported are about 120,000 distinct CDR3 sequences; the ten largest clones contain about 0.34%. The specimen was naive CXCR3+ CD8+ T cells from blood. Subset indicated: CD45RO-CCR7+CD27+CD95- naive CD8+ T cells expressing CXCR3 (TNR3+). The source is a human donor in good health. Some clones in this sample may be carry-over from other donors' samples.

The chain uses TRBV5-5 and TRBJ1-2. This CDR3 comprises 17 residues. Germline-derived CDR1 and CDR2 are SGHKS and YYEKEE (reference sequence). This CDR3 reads CASSLEEAGPFNYGYTF. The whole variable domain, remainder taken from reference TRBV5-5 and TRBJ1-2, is DAGVTQSPTHLIKTRGQQVTLRCSPISGHKSVSWYQQVLGQGPQFIFQYYEKEERGRGNFPDRFSARQFPNYSSELNVNALLLGDSALYLCASSLEEAGPFNYGYTFGSGTRLTVV.

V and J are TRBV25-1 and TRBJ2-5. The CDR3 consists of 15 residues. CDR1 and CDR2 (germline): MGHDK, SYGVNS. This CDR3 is CASSEWHASQETQYF.

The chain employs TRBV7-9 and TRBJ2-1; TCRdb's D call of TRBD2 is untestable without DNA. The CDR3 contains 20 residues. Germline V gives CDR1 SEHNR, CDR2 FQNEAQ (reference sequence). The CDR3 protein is CASSTSTGLAGADPYNEQFF.

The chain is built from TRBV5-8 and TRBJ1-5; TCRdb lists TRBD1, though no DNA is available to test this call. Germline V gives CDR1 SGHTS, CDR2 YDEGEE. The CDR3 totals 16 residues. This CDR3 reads CASTSAPGQIYQPQHF.

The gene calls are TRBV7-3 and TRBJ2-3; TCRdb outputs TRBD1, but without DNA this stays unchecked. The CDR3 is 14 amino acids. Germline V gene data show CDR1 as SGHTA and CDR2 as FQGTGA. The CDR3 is CASSLGRSTDTQYF.

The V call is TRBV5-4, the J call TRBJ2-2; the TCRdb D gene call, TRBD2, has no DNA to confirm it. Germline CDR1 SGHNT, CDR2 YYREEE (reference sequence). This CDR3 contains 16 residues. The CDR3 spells CASSYLAGGPTGELFF.

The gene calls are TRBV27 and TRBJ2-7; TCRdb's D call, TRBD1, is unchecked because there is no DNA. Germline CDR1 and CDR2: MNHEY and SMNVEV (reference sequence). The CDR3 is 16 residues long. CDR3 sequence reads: CASSRIPGQNPYEQYF.

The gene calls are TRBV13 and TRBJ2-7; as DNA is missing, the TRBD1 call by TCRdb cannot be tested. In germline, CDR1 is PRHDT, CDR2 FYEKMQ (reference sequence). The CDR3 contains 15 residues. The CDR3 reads CASSILPPTDYEQYF.

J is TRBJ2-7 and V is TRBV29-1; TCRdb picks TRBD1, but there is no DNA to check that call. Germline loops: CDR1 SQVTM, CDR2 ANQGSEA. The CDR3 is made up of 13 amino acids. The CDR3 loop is CSVAEQDSYEQYF.

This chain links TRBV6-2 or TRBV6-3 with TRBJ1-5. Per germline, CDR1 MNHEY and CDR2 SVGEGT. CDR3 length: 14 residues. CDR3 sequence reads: CASSSLVSVQPQHF.

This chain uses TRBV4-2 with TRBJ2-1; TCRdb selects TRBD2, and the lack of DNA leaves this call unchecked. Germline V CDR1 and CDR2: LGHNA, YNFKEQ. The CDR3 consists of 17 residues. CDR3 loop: CASSQERVGLAGYEQFF.

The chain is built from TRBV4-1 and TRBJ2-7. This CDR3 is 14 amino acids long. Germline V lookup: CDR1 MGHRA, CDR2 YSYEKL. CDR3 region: CASSLALSTYEQYF.

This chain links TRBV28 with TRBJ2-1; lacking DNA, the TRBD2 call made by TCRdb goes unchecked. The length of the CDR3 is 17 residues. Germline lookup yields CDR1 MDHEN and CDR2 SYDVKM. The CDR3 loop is CASSQLRGGTYYNEQFF.

CDR3 protein: CASSIATRGDYNEQFF. The chain recombines TRBV19 with TRBJ2-1; checking the TCRdb D call of TRBD1 is not possible without DNA. The CDR3 contains 16 residues. The V gene's germline CDR1 is LNHDA and CDR2 SQIVND (reference sequence).

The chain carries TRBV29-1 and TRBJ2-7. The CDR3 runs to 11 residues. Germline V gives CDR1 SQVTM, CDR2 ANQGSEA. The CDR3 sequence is CSVLAFYEQYF.

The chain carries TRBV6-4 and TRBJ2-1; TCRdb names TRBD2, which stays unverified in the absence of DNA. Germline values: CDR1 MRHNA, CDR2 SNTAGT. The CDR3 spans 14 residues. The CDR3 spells CASSDSAGGNEQFF.

The CDR3 protein is CASSQPQGASHTEAFF. The chain recombines TRBV4-2 with TRBJ1-1; TCRdb proposes TRBD1, but this gene call is untestable without DNA. The germline gives CDR1 LGHNA, CDR2 YNFKEQ. The CDR3 is made up of 16 amino acids.

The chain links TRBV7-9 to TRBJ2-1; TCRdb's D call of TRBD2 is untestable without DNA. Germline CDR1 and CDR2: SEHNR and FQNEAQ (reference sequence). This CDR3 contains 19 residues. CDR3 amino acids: CASRPPGTSGRRGDNEQFF.

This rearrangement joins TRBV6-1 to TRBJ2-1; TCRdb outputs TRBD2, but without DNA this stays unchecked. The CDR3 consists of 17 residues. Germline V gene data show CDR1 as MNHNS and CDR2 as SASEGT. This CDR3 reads CASLGLAGENSYNEQFF.

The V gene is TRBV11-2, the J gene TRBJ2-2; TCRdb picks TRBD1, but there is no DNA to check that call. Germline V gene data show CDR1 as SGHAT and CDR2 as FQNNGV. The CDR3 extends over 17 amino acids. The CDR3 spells CASSLPQGQGMSGELFF.

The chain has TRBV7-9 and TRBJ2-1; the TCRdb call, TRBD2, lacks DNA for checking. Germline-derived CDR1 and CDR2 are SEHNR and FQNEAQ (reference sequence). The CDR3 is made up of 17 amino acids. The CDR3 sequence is CASSTDFLVNTFNEQFF. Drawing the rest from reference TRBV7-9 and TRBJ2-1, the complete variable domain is DTGVSQNPRHKITKRGQNVTFRCDPISEHNRLYWYRQTLGQGPEFLTYFQNEAQLEKSRLLSDRFSAERPKGSFSTLEIQRTEQGDSAMYLCASSTDFLVNTFNEQFFGPGTRLTVL.

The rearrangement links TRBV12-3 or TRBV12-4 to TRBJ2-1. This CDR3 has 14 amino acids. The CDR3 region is CASSSSAIYNEQFF.

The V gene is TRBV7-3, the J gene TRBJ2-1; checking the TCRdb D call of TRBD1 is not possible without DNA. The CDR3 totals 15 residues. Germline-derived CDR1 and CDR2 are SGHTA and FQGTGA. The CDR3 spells CASSLEQGTYNEQFF.

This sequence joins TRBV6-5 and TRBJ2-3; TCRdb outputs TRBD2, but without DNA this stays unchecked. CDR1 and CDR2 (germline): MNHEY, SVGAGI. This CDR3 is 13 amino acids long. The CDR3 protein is CASQAGESDTQYF.

The CDR3 protein is CASSSDGTSGMGQFF. The chain recombines TRBV5-1 with TRBJ2-1; TCRdb's assignment of TRBD2 cannot be checked, as there is no DNA. Germline V CDR1 and CDR2: SGHRS, YFSETQ. This CDR3 is 15 amino acids long.

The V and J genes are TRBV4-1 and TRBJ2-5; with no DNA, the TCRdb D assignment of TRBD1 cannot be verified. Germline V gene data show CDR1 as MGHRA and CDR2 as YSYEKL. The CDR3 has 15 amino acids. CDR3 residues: CASSQDTGKWETQYF.